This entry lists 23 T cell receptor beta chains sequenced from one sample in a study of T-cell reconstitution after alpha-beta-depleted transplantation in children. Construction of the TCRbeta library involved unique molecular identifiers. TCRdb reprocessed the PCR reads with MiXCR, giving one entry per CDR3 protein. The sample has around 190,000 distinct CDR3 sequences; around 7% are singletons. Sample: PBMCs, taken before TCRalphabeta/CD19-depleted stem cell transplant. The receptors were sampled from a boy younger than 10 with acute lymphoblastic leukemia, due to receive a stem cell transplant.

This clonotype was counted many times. The CDR3 spells CASSSRALDQETQYF. CDR3 DNA: TGTGCCAGCAGCTCCCGGGCGCTAGACCAAGAGACCCAGTACTTC. The genes are TRBV7-9 and TRBJ2-5; D uncertain. Trimming shortened V by 4 bases and J by 0 bases, and 12 bases separated the two germline ends. This CDR3 is 15 amino acids long. CDR1 and CDR2 (germline): SEHNR, FQNEAQ (reference sequence).

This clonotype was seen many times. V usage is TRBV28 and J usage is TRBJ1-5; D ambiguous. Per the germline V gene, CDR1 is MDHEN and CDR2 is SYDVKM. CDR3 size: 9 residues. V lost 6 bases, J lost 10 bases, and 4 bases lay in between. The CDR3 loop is CASSPPQHF. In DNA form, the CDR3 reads TGTGCCAGCAGCCCTCCCCAGCATTTT. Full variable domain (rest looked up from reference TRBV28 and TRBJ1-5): DVKVTQSSRYLVKRTGEKVFLECVQDMDHENMFWYRQDPGLGLRLIYFSYDVKMKEKGDIPEGYSVSREKKERFSLILESASTNQTSMYLCASSPPQHFGDGTRLSIL.

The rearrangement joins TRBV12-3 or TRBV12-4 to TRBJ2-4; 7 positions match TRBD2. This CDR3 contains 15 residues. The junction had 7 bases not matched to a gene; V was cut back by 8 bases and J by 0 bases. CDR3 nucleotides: TGTGCCAGCGCCAGCGGGGTTGAAGCCAAAAACATTCAGTACTTC. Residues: CASASGVEAKNIQYF.

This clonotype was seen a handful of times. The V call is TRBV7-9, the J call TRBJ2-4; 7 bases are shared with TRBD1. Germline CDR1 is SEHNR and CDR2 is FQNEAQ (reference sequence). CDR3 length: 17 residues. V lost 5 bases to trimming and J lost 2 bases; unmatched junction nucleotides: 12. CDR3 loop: CASSDRNRGLSKNIQYF. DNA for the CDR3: TGTGCCAGCAGCGATCGAAACAGGGGTCTATCCAAAAACATTCAGTACTTC.

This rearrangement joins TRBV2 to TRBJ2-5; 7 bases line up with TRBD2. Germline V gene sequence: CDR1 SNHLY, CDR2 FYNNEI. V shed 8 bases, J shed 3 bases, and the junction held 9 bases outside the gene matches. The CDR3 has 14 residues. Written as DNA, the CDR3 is TGTGCCAGCGCCGGGGAGGGCCTCGAAGAGACCCAGTACTTC. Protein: CASAGEGLEETQYF.

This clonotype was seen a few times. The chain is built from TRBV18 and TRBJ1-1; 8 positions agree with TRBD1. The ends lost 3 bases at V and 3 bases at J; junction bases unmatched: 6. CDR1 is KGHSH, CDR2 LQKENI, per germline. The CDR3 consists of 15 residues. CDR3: CASSPSDRADTEAFF. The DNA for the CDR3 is TGTGCCAGCTCACCCTCGGACAGGGCGGACACTGAAGCTTTCTTT. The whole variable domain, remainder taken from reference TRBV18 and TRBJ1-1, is NAGVMQNPRHLVRRRGQEARLRCSPMKGHSHVYWYRQLPEEGLKFMVYLQKENIIDESGMPKERFSAEFPKEGPSILRIQQVVRGDSAAYFCASSPSDRADTEAFFGQGTRLTVV.

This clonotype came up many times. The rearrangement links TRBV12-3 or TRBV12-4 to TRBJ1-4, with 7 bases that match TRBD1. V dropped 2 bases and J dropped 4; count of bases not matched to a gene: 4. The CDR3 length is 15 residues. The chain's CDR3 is CASSLQGGGNEKLFF. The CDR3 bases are TGTGCCAGCAGTTTACAGGGGGGAGGTAATGAAAAACTGTTTTTT.

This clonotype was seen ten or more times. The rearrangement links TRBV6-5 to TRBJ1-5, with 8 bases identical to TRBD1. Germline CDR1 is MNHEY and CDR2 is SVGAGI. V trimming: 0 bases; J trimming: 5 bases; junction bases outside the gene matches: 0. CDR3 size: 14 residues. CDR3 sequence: CASSYSTGDQPQHF. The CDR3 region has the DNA TGTGCCAGCAGTTACTCGACAGGGGATCAGCCCCAGCATTTT.

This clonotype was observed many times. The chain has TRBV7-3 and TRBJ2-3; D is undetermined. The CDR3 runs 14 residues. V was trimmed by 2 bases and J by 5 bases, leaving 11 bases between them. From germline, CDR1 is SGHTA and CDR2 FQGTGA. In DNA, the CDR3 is TGTGCCAGCAGCTTAGGGGTTTCTGGAGATACGCAGTATTTT. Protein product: CASSLGVSGDTQYF. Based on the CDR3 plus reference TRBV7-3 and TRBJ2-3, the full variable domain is GAGVSQTPSNKVTEKGKYVELRCDPISGHTALYWYRQSLGQGPEFLIYFQGTGAADDSGLPNDRFFAVRPEGSVSTLKIQRTERGDSAVYLCASSLGVSGDTQYFGPGTRLTVL.

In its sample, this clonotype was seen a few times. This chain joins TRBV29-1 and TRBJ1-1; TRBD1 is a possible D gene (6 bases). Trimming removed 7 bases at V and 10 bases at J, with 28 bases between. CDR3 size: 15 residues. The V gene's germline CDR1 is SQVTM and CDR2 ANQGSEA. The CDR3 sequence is CSARGLGQPSVLAFF. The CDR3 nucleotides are TGCAGCGCCAGGGGCTTGGGACAACCTTCAGTGTTAGCTTTCTTT.

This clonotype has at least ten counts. The CDR3 loop reads CASSLAGTSGGYEQYF. The CDR3 nucleotides are TGTGCCAGCAGCTTAGCCGGGACTAGCGGGGGCTACGAGCAGTACTTC. This sequence joins TRBV7-9 and TRBJ2-7, with 14 bases identical to TRBD2. Germline V gene data show CDR1 as SEHNR and CDR2 as FQNEAQ (reference sequence). The V and J ends lost 0 bases and 3 bases, in that order; junction bases with no gene match: 1. The CDR3 runs 16 residues.

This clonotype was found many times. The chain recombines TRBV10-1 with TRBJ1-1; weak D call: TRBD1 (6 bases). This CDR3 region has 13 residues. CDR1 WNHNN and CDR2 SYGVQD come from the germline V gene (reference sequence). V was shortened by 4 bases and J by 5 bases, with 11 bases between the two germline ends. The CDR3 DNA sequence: TGCGCCAGCAGTGGGGACACGGAGACTGAAGCTTTCTTT. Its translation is CASSGDTETEAFF.

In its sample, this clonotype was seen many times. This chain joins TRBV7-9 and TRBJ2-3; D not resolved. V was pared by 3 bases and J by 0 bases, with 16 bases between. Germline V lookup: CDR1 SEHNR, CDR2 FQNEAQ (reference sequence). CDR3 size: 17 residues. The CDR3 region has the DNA TGTGCCAGCAGCTTCCAGGACGGTTTCAAAAGCACAGATACGCAGTATTTT. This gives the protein CASSFQDGFKSTDTQYF.

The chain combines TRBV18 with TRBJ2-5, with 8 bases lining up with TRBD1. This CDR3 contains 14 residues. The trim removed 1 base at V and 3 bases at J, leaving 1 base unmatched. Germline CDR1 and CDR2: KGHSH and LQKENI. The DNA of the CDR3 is TGTGCCAGCTCACCACTGGACAGGGAAGAGACCCAGTACTTC. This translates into CASSPLDREETQYF.

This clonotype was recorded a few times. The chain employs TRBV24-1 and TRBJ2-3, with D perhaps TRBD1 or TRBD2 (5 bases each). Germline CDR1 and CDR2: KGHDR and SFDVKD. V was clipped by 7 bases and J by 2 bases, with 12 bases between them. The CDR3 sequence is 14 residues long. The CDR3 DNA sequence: TGTGCCACCAGCGGGACCATCTCCACAGATACGCAGTATTTT. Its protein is CATSGTISTDTQYF.

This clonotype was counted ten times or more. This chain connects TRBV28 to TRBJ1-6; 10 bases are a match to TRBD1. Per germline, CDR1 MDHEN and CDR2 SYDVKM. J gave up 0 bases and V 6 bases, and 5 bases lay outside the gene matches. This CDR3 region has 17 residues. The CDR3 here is CASRSGQGSSYNSPLHF. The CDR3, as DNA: TGTGCCAGCAGGTCGGGACAGGGGAGCTCCTATAATTCACCCCTCCACTTT.

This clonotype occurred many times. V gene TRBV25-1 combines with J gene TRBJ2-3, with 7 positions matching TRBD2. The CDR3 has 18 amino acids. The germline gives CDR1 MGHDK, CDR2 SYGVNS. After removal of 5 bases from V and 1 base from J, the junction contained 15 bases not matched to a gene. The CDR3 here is CASSSRREGRVGTDTQYF. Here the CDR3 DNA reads TGTGCCAGCAGTTCGAGGAGGGAGGGCCGGGTCGGCACAGATACGCAGTATTTT.

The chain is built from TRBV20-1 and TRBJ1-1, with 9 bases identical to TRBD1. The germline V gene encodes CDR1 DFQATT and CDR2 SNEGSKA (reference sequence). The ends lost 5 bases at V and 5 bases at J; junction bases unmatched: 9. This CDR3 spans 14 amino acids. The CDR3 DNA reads TGCAGTGCTCTTCCCCGGACAGGGGTTACTGAAGCTTTCTTT. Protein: CSALPRTGVTEAFF.

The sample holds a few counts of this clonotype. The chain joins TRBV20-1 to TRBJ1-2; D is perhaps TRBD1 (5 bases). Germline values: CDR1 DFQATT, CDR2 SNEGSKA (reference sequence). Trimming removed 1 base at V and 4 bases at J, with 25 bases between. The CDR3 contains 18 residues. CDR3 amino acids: CSARGGVLRAGTGYGYTF. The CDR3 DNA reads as TGCAGTGCTAGAGGAGGTGTTCTTAGGGCAGGGACTGGCTATGGCTACACCTTC.

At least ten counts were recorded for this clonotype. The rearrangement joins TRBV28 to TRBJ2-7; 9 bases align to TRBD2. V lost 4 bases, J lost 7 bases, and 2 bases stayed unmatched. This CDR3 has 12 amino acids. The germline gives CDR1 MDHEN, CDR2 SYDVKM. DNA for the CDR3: TGTGCCAGCAGTTGGGCGGGGGGGGAGCAGTACTTC. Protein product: CASSWAGGEQYF.

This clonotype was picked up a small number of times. Written as DNA, the CDR3 is TGTGCCAGCAGCGGGACTAGCGGGAGTACCGAGACCCAGTACTTC. This translates into CASSGTSGSTETQYF. This chain connects TRBV11-2 to TRBJ2-5; 14 nucleotides align to TRBD2. V lost 5 bases, J lost 5 bases, and 4 bases stayed unmatched. The germline gives CDR1 SGHAT, CDR2 FQNNGV. This CDR3 comprises 15 residues.

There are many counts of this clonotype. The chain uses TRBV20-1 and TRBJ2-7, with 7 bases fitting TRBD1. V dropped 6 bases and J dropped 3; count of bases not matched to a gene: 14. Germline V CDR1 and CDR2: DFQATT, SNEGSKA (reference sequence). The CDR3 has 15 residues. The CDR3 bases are TGCAGTGCCCGAATCGACAGGGAAGTTAACTACGAGCAGTACTTC. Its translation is CSARIDREVNYEQYF.

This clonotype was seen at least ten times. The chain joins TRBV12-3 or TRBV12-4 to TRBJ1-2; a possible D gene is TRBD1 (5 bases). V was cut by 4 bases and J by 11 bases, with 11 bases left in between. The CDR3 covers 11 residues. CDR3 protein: CASSSKGSYTF. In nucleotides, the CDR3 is TGTGCCAGCAGTTCCAAGGGGTCGTACACCTTC.